This T cell receptor (beta chain) was retrieved from a study of blood T cell repertoires in COVID-19. Study summary: Both acute and convalescent COVID-19 samples were obtained from the United States, Italy and Spain. Sources were T cells, B-cell-depleted T cells, or PBMCs; the material itself was cDNA or gDNA.

This clone turned up a few times. V was trimmed by 0 bases and J by 4 bases, leaving 13 bases between them. Germline V CDR1 and CDR2: SGHRS, YFSETQ. This CDR3 comprises 15 residues. In the original workflow: Cell counts per sample came from amplifying reference gene primers. The table came from immunoSEQ multiplex PCR; TCRdb's copy has only in-frame clones and leaves some out. The DNA was the basis for D and trimming; V, J and clone size are from that table. This sample has under 450,000 clones; approximately 80% occur once, and the top ten carry about 1.2%. This sequence originates from a human donor with acute or convalescent COVID-19. The donor label of this sample is uncertain. Sequenced material: peripheral blood. The chain joins TRBV5-1 to TRBJ1-1; unclear D gene. The CDR3 nucleotides are TGCGCCAGCAGCTTGGCCGGGTACCTGACCACTGAAGCTTTCTTT. Translating it yields CASSLAGYLTTEAFF.